The 21 T cell receptor beta chains below come from one sample, sequenced in a study of OX40 agonist ivuxolimab in advanced cancers. Sequenced by immunoSEQ multiplex PCR; TCRdb stores in-frame clones only, minus some. The sample records tens of thousands of clones, 84% being singletons. The specimen was CD4+ or CD8+ T cells sorted from blood, collected in a trial of the OX40 agonist ivuxolimab. The receptors here all came from an adult with an advanced solid tumor such as melanoma, head and neck, liver or kidney cancer.

The sample holds a few counts of this clone. The chain recombines TRBV2 with TRBJ2-7, with D perhaps TRBD1 (8 bases). This CDR3 has 15 amino acids. The germline CDR1 and CDR2 sequences are SNHLY and FYNNEI. Trimming removed 5 bases from V and 1 base from J, with 15 bases in between. This chain's CDR3 is CASSYRGGNSYEQYF. The CDR3 DNA follows: TGTGCCAGCAGTTACAGGGGGGGAAATTCCTACGAGCAGTACTTC.

The CDR3 coding sequence is TGTGCCAGCAGCTTCGCCAATGAGCAGTTCTTC. Translating gives CASSFANEQFF. This rearrangement joins TRBV5-6 to TRBJ2-1; no definite D call. In germline, CDR1 is SGHDT, CDR2 YYEEEE. CDR3 size: 11 residues. With 2 bases removed from V and 6 bases from J, the gap between germline ends came to 3 bases. The complete variable domain, with remaining parts taken from reference TRBV5-6 and TRBJ2-1, reads DAGVTQSPTHLIKTRGQQVTLRCSPKSGHDTVSWYQQALGQGPQFIFQYYEEEERQRGNFPDRFSGHQFPNYSSELNVNALLLGDSALYLCASSFANEQFFGPGTRLTVL.

CDR3 protein: CASSVETNYGYTF. The CDR3 coding sequence is TGTGCCAGCAGCGTAGAGACTAACTATGGCTACACCTTC. This chain joins TRBV9 and TRBJ1-2; D gene ambiguous. Trimming shortened V by 0 bases and J by 0 bases, and 3 bases separated the two germline ends. The CDR3 is made up of 13 amino acids. Germline V lookup: CDR1 SGDLS, CDR2 YYNGEE.

V and J are TRBV10-3 and TRBJ2-5; D is ambiguous. The germline gives CDR1 ENHRY, CDR2 SYGVKD. The CDR3 has 15 residues. V lost 0 bases, J lost 2 bases, and 10 bases lay in between. CDR3 in DNA: TGTGCCATCAGTGAGTCTTACCTGGGTCAAGAGACCCAGTACTTC. Translation gives CAISESYLGQETQYF.

The chain combines TRBV4-1 with TRBJ1-6, with D possibly TRBD1 on 5 matching bases. The length of the CDR3 is 17 residues. Germline CDR1 is MGHRA and CDR2 is YSYEKL. With 2 bases removed from V and 0 bases from J, the gap between germline ends came to 11 bases. CDR3 DNA: TGCGCCAGCAGCCAATGGACACCGAACTCCTATAATTCACCCCTCCACTTT. This gives the protein CASSQWTPNSYNSPLHF.

This clone showed up just a few times. The V gene is TRBV4-3, the J gene TRBJ2-3; 8 positions match TRBD1. The CDR3 totals 17 residues. Unmatched junction bases numbered 7, after V lost 0 bases and J lost 2 bases. CDR1 is LGHNA, CDR2 YSLEER, per germline. DNA of the CDR3: TGCGCCAGCAGCCAAGATTGGGCGGACAGGGTCACAGATACGCAGTATTTT. Encoded protein: CASSQDWADRVTDTQYF.

The chain joins TRBV7-9 to TRBJ1-4; D remains unclear. CDR3 length: 16 residues. CDR1 and CDR2 (germline): SEHNR, FQNEAQ (reference sequence). Trimming removed 5 bases from V and 0 bases from J, with 13 bases in between. CDR3 DNA sequence: TGTGCCAGCAGCAATACAGACTCTGCAACTAATGAAAAACTGTTTTTT. It translates to CASSNTDSATNEKLFF.

This chain links TRBV15 with TRBJ2-7; 15 bases map to TRBD2. The junction had 6 bases not matched to a gene; V was cut back by 5 bases and J by 4 bases. The CDR3 contains 16 residues. Germline CDR1 and CDR2: LNHNV and YYDKDF (reference sequence). CDR3 bases: TGTGCCACCAGCGGGGGACTAGCGGGGGGCGGTTACGAGCAGTACTTC. Its protein product is CATSGGLAGGGYEQYF.

J is TRBJ2-2 and V is TRBV29-1; D may be TRBD2 (6 bases). The length of the CDR3 is 14 residues. Germline CDR1 is SQVTM and CDR2 is ANQGSEA. The V and J ends lost 3 bases and 6 bases respectively, with 14 bases between them. This chain's CDR3 is CSVEWRGVAGELFF. The DNA for the CDR3 is TGCAGCGTTGAGTGGCGGGGTGTCGCCGGGGAGCTGTTTTTT.

The chain has TRBV25-1 and TRBJ2-1; the match to TRBD1 covers 11 bases. The CDR3 covers 14 residues. The germline CDR1 and CDR2 sequences are MGHDK and SYGVNS. Losses at the gene ends were 8 bases for V and 7 bases for J; bases not matched to a gene: 7. The CDR3 loop is CASSSGQGVNEQFF. CDR3 nucleotides: TGTGCCAGCTCATCGGGACAGGGGGTGAATGAGCAGTTCTTC.

The genes are TRBV4-2 and TRBJ2-7; tentative D call: TRBD1 (6 bases). Per the germline V gene, CDR1 is LGHNA and CDR2 is YNFKEQ. The CDR3 loop spans 15 amino acids. V lost 1 base to trimming and J lost 1 base, with 11 bases between them. The CDR3 sequence: CASSQGGGASYEQYF. CDR3 DNA: TGTGCCAGCAGCCAAGGAGGGGGAGCTTCCTACGAGCAGTACTTC.

The chain employs TRBV28 and TRBJ2-2; no firm D call. The V gene lost 1 base and the J gene lost 1 base, with 7 bases spanning the gap. The germline gives CDR1 MDHEN, CDR2 SYDVKM. The CDR3 consists of 15 residues. The CDR3 region is CASSLSVLNTGELFF. CDR3 DNA sequence: TGTGCCAGCAGTTTATCCGTACTGAACACCGGGGAGCTGTTTTTT.

J is TRBJ2-2 and V is TRBV6-1; a weak D match, TRBD2 (5 bases). V gave up 7 bases and J gave up 5 bases, with 8 bases separating them. The CDR3 runs to 12 residues. Germline V CDR1 and CDR2: MNHNS, SASEGT. The CDR3 DNA is TGTGCCAGCATTGGGGAGACCGGGGAGCTGTTTTTT. It is translated as CASIGETGELFF.

V gene TRBV2 combines with J gene TRBJ1-1, with 8 bases that match TRBD1. V gave up 9 bases and J gave up 4 bases; unmatched junction bases: 13. CDR1 and CDR2 from the germline V gene are SNHLY and FYNNEI. This CDR3 spans 15 amino acids. The CDR3 is CARWSSGQGITEAFF. The CDR3 DNA reads TGTGCCAGATGGTCAAGTGGACAGGGTATCACTGAAGCTTTCTTT.

This rearrangement joins TRBV25-1 to TRBJ1-1, with D unresolved. CDR1 MGHDK and CDR2 SYGVNS come from the germline V gene. Trimming cost V 1 base and J 3 bases, with 9 bases left between them. This CDR3 contains 14 residues. The CDR3 DNA is TGTGCCAGCAGTGAATGGGTCTCGGACACTGAAGCTTTCTTT. Its translation is CASSEWVSDTEAFF.

This clone occurred once. The rearrangement joins TRBV29-1 to TRBJ2-7, with D possibly matching TRBD1 (6 bases). CDR1 SQVTM and CDR2 ANQGSEA come from the germline V gene. Trimming pared 4 bases from V and 4 bases from J, leaving 14 bases between. CDR3 length equals 13 residues. The CDR3 sequence: CSVVRDTAYEQYF. The CDR3 region has the DNA TGCAGCGTTGTAAGGGACACCGCGTACGAGCAGTACTTC.

The J gene is TRBJ2-3, the V gene TRBV27; D not resolved. The V end lost 0 bases, the J end lost 0 bases, and 10 bases lay between the germline ends. The CDR3 loop spans 16 amino acids. The germline CDR1 and CDR2 sequences are MNHEY and SMNVEV (reference sequence). The CDR3 DNA sequence: TGTGCCAGCAGTTTATCCCCGACTCCTAGCACAGATACGCAGTATTTT. It yields the protein CASSLSPTPSTDTQYF.

The J gene is TRBJ1-4, the V gene TRBV7-9; D is unresolved. This CDR3 region has 16 residues. Trimming removed 0 bases at V and 5 bases at J, with 13 bases between. Germline CDR1 SEHNR, CDR2 FQNEAQ (reference sequence). As DNA, the CDR3 is TGTGCCAGCAGCTTAGCGCGGGTAAATCTGAATGAAAAACTGTTTTTT. It yields the protein CASSLARVNLNEKLFF.

The genes are TRBV5-1 and TRBJ2-2, with D perhaps assigned TRBD1 or TRBD2 (7 bases each). The CDR3 length is 15 residues. V lost 4 bases and J 9 bases, leaving 19 bases between the germline ends. Germline CDR1 and CDR2: SGHRS and YFSETQ. CDR3 region: CASSLLQGTKRELFF. In DNA form, the CDR3 reads TGCGCCAGCAGCCTATTACAGGGGACTAAACGGGAGCTGTTTTTT.

This chain links TRBV27 with TRBJ1-5; a weak D match, TRBD1 (5 bases). Deletions cut 3 bases from V and 2 bases from J, with 11 bases between. Germline V gene lookup returns CDR1 MNHEY and CDR2 SMNVEV (reference sequence). The CDR3 consists of 15 residues. The CDR3 coding sequence is TGTGCCAGCAGTTTGGGGGGGAGAGGCAATCAGCCCCAGCATTTT. Protein sequence: CASSLGGRGNQPQHF.

In this sample, this clone turned up once. The chain uses TRBV4-1 and TRBJ1-1; 8 nucleotides align to TRBD1. Germline loops: CDR1 MGHRA, CDR2 YSYEKL. CDR3 size: 15 residues. Trimming took 1 base from V and 6 from J; bases not matched to a gene: 7. The DNA of the CDR3 is TGCGCCAGCAGCCAAGTCAGGGGGCGGGAAGCTGAAGCTTTCTTT. Translating it yields CASSQVRGREAEAFF.